Listed here are 24 T cell receptor beta chains from one sample, sequenced in a study of identical twins. TCRdb re-called the 5' RACE reads through MiXCR, storing one row per CDR3 protein. The sample holds about 1.7 million distinct CDR3 sequences, about 32% seen once. Specimen: cord blood. The receptors were sampled from a newborn girl in good health.

This clonotype was counted between two and nine times. The chain links TRBV12-3 or TRBV12-4 to TRBJ2-1; 9 nucleotides line up with TRBD2. The length of the CDR3 is 18 residues. V lost 2 bases to trimming and J lost 7 bases; unmatched junction nucleotides: 15. The CDR3 reads CASSLTPGVGGRANEQFF. The CDR3 region has the DNA TGTGCCAGCAGTTTAACCCCCGGGGTTGGCGGGAGGGCTAATGAGCAGTTCTTC.

This chain links TRBV7-6 with TRBJ1-1; no clear D gene. The CDR3 totals 13 residues. From germline, CDR1 is SGHVS and CDR2 FNYEAQ. V was shortened by 8 bases and J by 10 bases, with 20 bases between the two germline ends. The CDR3 reads CASSPGIPWAAFF. The DNA of the CDR3 is TGTGCCAGCTCCCCCGGGATCCCATGGGCAGCTTTCTTT.

This clonotype was seen a few times. The chain uses TRBV9 and TRBJ2-7, with TRBD2 identical over 9 bases. Germline V CDR1 and CDR2: SGDLS, YYNGEE. The CDR3 consists of 14 residues. V dropped 3 bases and J dropped 6; count of bases not matched to a gene: 7. The CDR3: CASSEGGRAAEQYF. The DNA for the CDR3 is TGTGCCAGCAGCGAGGGCGGGAGGGCCGCCGAGCAGTACTTC.

This clonotype was counted once. A much bigger clone sits one base away, suggesting this may be a read error. The rearrangement uses TRBV29-1 and TRBJ2-1; D gene ambiguous. The J call may be wrong; the DNA end is better matched by TRBJ2-7. This CDR3 contains 13 residues. CDR1 is SQVTM and CDR2 is ANQGSEA in the germline V gene. This CDR3 is CSVVPGSYNEQYF. The CDR3 nucleotides read TGCAGCGTGGTTCCAGGCTCCTACAATGAGCAGTACTTC.

This clonotype was seen a handful of times. The V call is TRBV21-1, the J call TRBJ1-5. TRBV21-1 counts as a pseudogene. The CDR3 spans 17 residues. As DNA, the CDR3 is TGTGCCAGCAGCAGAAACAGGGGAGGGCCTTCCGATCAGCCCCAGCATTTT. It encodes CASSRNRGGPSDQPQHF.

This clonotype was observed at least ten times. The chain has TRBV28 and TRBJ1-2, with D perhaps matching TRBD1 (6 bases). Deletions cut 6 bases from V and 3 bases from J, with 8 bases between. This CDR3 is built from 12 residues. Germline CDR1 reads MDHEN; CDR2 reads SYDVKM. In nucleotides, the CDR3 is TGTGCCAGCAGACGACAGGACTATGGCTACACCTTC. This gives the protein CASRRQDYGYTF.

This clonotype occurred a few times. V and J are TRBV20-1 and TRBJ2-4; D is perhaps TRBD1 or TRBD2 (5 bases each). Germline V CDR1 and CDR2: DFQATT, SNEGSKA (reference sequence). V was pared by 3 bases and J by 3 bases, with 12 bases between. This CDR3 comprises 14 residues. Here the CDR3 reads CSASVGTVKNIQYF. As DNA, the CDR3 is TGCAGTGCTAGTGTTGGGACGGTCAAAAACATTCAGTACTTC.

The chain carries TRBV4-2 and TRBJ2-1; the match to TRBD2 covers 13 bases. The length of the CDR3 is 16 residues. The V and J ends lost 1 base and 6 bases, in that order; junction bases with no gene match: 3. Germline lookup yields CDR1 LGHNA and CDR2 YNFKEQ. The CDR3 DNA sequence: TGTGCCAGCAGCCAAGTACTAGCGGGAGGGGGCAATGAGCAGTTCTTC. Translation: CASSQVLAGGGNEQFF.

The sample holds a few counts of this clonotype. A single base separates this from a much larger clone, so it may be a read error. The chain links TRBV7-2 to TRBJ2-1; D may be TRBD2 (6 bases). This CDR3 has 14 residues. The V gene lost 2 bases and the J gene lost 10 bases, with 15 bases spanning the gap. CDR1 and CDR2 from the germline V gene are SGHTA and FQGNSA. The CDR3 nucleotides are TGTGCCAGCAGCTTAACGGGGGACTCCTACGAGCAGTTCTTC. It translates to CASSLTGDSYEQFF. The full variable domain, in which reference TRBV7-2 and TRBJ2-1 provide the parts outside the CDR3, is GAGVSQSPSNKVTEKGKDVELRCDPISGHTALYWYRQSLGQGLEFLIYFQGNSAPDKSGLPSDRFSAERTGGSVSTLTIQRTQQEDSAVYLCASSLTGDSYEQFFGPGTRLTVL.

CDR3 sequence (DNA): TGCGCCAGCAGCCAAGGACTTCCTGGACTAGCGGGGTACAATGAGCAGTTCTTC. It translates to CASSQGLPGLAGYNEQFF. V and J are TRBV4-1 and TRBJ2-1; TRBD2 matches at 12 bases. The J segment lost 4 bases and the V segment lost 1 base, leaving 8 bases of the junction unmatched. This CDR3 spans 18 amino acids. Germline V gene data show CDR1 as MGHRA and CDR2 as YSYEKL.

This chain connects TRBV24-1 to TRBJ2-4; D possibly corresponds to TRBD1 (5 bases). Trimming stripped 7 bases from V and 6 bases from J, with 12 bases between. Germline lookup yields CDR1 KGHDR and CDR2 SFDVKD. The CDR3 extends over 13 amino acids. Here the CDR3 reads CATSVQDGNIQYF. The CDR3 coding sequence is TGTGCCACCAGCGTACAGGATGGAAACATTCAGTACTTC.

This chain links TRBV20-1 with TRBJ2-5; TRBD1 aligns across 10 bases. J gave up 7 bases and V 5 bases, and 10 bases lay outside the gene matches. The germline V gene encodes CDR1 DFQATT and CDR2 SNEGSKA (reference sequence). This CDR3 comprises 14 residues. In DNA, the CDR3 is TGCAGTGCTCCGACCGACAGGGGGCTGGGGACCCAGTACTTC. It encodes CSAPTDRGLGTQYF.

The chain combines TRBV27 with TRBJ2-3; 7 bases are shared with TRBD2. The ends lost 8 bases at V and 4 bases at J; junction bases unmatched: 12. Germline-derived CDR1 and CDR2 are MNHEY and SMNVEV (reference sequence). This CDR3 has 15 amino acids. Here the CDR3 reads CASSSGLLAADTQYF. CDR3 in DNA: TGTGCCAGCTCGTCGGGGCTCCTAGCGGCAGATACGCAGTATTTT.

The chain has TRBV2 and TRBJ2-1; TRBD2 agrees at 9 bases. The germline CDR1 and CDR2 sequences are SNHLY and FYNNEI. J was trimmed by 7 bases and V by 7 bases; bases with no gene match: 8. The CDR3 is made up of 14 amino acids. The CDR3 DNA is TGTGCCAGCACCATAGCGGGAGTTCTGAATGAGCAGTTCTTC. This gives the protein CASTIAGVLNEQFF.

V is TRBV7-9 and J is TRBJ1-1; 7 positions agree with TRBD1. Germline loops: CDR1 SEHNR, CDR2 FQNEAQ (reference sequence). The CDR3 length is 16 residues. V lost 1 base, J lost 5 bases, and 10 bases stayed unmatched. Here the CDR3 DNA reads TGTGCCAGCAGCTTAGTCCGGGCAGGGGGTTGGACTGAAGCTTTCTTT. This encodes CASSLVRAGGWTEAFF.

The chain recombines TRBV6-5 with TRBJ1-1; D is unclear. The length of the CDR3 is 18 residues. V was trimmed by 3 bases and J by 2 bases, leaving 22 bases between them. CDR1 is MNHEY, CDR2 SVGAGI, per germline. CDR3 sequence (DNA): TGTGCCAGCAGTTATCCTCGGGCTTTTGCCCCCCTAAACACTGAAGCTTTCTTT. This codes for CASSYPRAFAPLNTEAFF.

The chain carries TRBV20-1 and TRBJ2-7, with 13 positions matching TRBD2. CDR1 and CDR2 (germline): DFQATT, SNEGSKA (reference sequence). Germline trimming cut 3 bases from V and 4 bases from J; bases unmatched to any gene: 12. The CDR3 loop spans 17 amino acids. The CDR3 loop is CSARRRSGLAGVYEQYF. The CDR3 DNA sequence: TGCAGTGCTAGGCGTAGGAGTGGACTAGCGGGAGTTTACGAGCAGTACTTC.

CDR3 sequence reads: CASTQGPKNIQYF. As DNA, the CDR3 is TGTGCCAGCACACAGGGCCCCAAAAACATTCAGTACTTC. The V gene is TRBV6-1, the J gene TRBJ2-4; D is possibly TRBD1 (6 bases). CDR3 length equals 13 residues. CDR1 MNHNS and CDR2 SASEGT come from the germline V gene. V shed 7 bases and J shed 2 bases, with 9 bases lying between them.

The CDR3, as DNA: TGCGCCAGCAGCCAAGATGCGGGGAATGAGCAGTTCTTC. Translated: CASSQDAGNEQFF. V gene TRBV4-1 combines with J gene TRBJ2-1, with D perhaps TRBD2 (6 bases). The V end lost 0 bases, the J end lost 7 bases, and 7 bases lay between the germline ends. CDR1 and CDR2 (germline): MGHRA, YSYEKL. This CDR3 region has 13 residues.

The gene calls are TRBV3-1 and TRBJ2-3; D may correspond to TRBD1 or TRBD2 (7 bases each). Germline CDR1 reads LGHDT; CDR2 reads YNNKEL (reference sequence). The V end lost 2 bases, the J end lost 2 bases, and 11 bases lay between the germline ends. The CDR3 is 15 residues long. In DNA, the CDR3 is TGTGCCAGCAGCCAACAGGGGGGGCTCACAGATACGCAGTATTTT. This gives the protein CASSQQGGLTDTQYF.

The chain recombines TRBV6-5 with TRBJ1-5; 7 bases are shared with TRBD1. The V and J ends lost 6 bases and 2 bases, in that order; junction bases with no gene match: 7. CDR3 length: 15 residues. Germline lookup yields CDR1 MNHEY and CDR2 SVGAGI. CDR3 nucleotide sequence: TGTGCCAGCAGGGCTGACAGGGCGGGCAATCAGCCCCAGCATTTT. It translates to CASRADRAGNQPQHF.

This clonotype came up a few times. V gene TRBV6-2 or TRBV6-3 combines with J gene TRBJ2-2; the D gene is possibly TRBD2 (5 bases). Trimming shortened V by 3 bases and J by 2 bases, and 10 bases separated the two germline ends. Germline CDR1 is MNHEY and CDR2 is SVGEGT. The CDR3 length is 15 residues. The CDR3 protein is CASSYLRDNTGELFF. For the CDR3, the DNA is TGTGCCAGCAGTTATCTACGGGATAACACCGGGGAGCTGTTTTTT.

The CDR3 sequence: CSVAGPPGFNEQYF. CDR3 sequence (DNA): TGCAGCGTCGCCGGCCCGCCGGGGTTCAATGAGCAGTACTTC. The chain combines TRBV29-1 with TRBJ2-5; tentative D call: TRBD2 (5 bases). The CDR3 is 14 amino acids. Germline assignment: CDR1 SQVTM and CDR2 ANQGSEA. Between the trimmed V and J ends, which lost 6 bases and 11 bases, there was a span of 25 bases.

The chain combines TRBV24-1 with TRBJ2-3; D not certain. The CDR3 contains 12 residues. Germline values: CDR1 KGHDR, CDR2 SFDVKD. Trimming removed 7 bases at V and 4 bases at J, with 8 bases between. The CDR3 protein is CATSGLADTQYF. The DNA for the CDR3 is TGTGCCACCAGCGGGTTGGCAGATACGCAGTATTTT.